One sample yielded the 4 T cell receptor beta chains listed below, sequenced in a study of response to subunit inactivated influenza vaccine. TCRdb independently ran MiXCR on the RT-PCR reads; one entry per CDR3 protein. This repertoire shows fewer than 700,000 distinct CDR3 sequences, 10% to 15% found once; its top ten account for roughly 14%. Sequenced material: PBMCs from blood, taken roughly 47 days after vaccination. The receptor set was obtained from a man between 50 and 59 years old who received an inactivated influenza vaccine.

This clonotype was counted ten times or more. The V and J genes are TRBV28 and TRBJ2-5; the D is unclear. Germline V gene sequence: CDR1 MDHEN, CDR2 SYDVKM. The length of the CDR3 is 11 residues. V shed 10 bases and J shed 5 bases, with 11 bases lying between them. The chain's CDR3 is CATRSSETQYF. In nucleotides, the CDR3 is TGTGCCACCCGGTCCTCGGAGACCCAGTACTTC.

This clonotype was seen only a few times. This chain joins TRBV5-1 and TRBJ2-5; no firm D call. CDR3 length: 15 residues. Germline CDR1 SGHRS, CDR2 YFSETQ. The V end lost 0 bases, the J end lost 1 base, and 10 bases lay between the germline ends. Here the CDR3 reads CASSLANPPQETQYF. The CDR3 DNA sequence: TGCGCCAGCAGCTTGGCCAACCCGCCCCAAGAGACCCAGTACTTC. Full variable domain (remainder filled in from reference TRBV5-1 and TRBJ2-5): KAGVTQTPRYLIKTRGQQVTLSCSPISGHRSVSWYQQTPGQGLQFLFEYFSETQRNKGNFPGRFSGRQFSNSRSEMNVSTLELGDSALYLCASSLANPPQETQYFGPGTRLLVL.

V usage is TRBV27 and J usage is TRBJ2-7, with D possibly being TRBD2 (5 bases). The CDR3 runs 15 residues. Germline-derived CDR1 and CDR2 are MNHEY and SMNVEV (reference sequence). V lost 1 base and J lost 1, with 11 bases in between. In DNA form, the CDR3 reads TGTGCCAGCAGTTTATTAGCGTTCGGTTCCTACGAGCAGTACTTC. Protein sequence: CASSLLAFGSYEQYF.

This clonotype has a count of ten or more. The J gene is TRBJ2-2, the V gene TRBV12-3 or TRBV12-4, with D tentatively TRBD1 (6 bases). V was shortened by 3 bases and J by 3 bases, with 11 bases between the two germline ends. The CDR3 spans 15 residues. CDR3 sequence: CASSFIRGDTGELFF. CDR3 DNA: TGTGCCAGCAGTTTTATCAGGGGTGACACCGGGGAGCTGTTTTTT.